Only a few counts were recorded for the clone carrying this T cell receptor beta chain. Via MiXCR, TCRdb re-called the RACE reads, giving one row per CDR3 protein. The sample holds about 80,000 distinct CDR3 sequences, 7% to 8% seen once. The record originates from a study of human T cells and chemical hapten exposure. Study context: Patients got weekly scalp diphenylcyclopropenone doses over the approximately 24-week study. Patients, a majority of them female, were diagnosed with alopecia areata, totalis or universalis.

The time point: patch test 1, 2 weeks after DPC sensitization. Treatment: therapeutic diphenylcyclopropenone sensitization with weekly scalp DPC. Unfractionated whole blood was the source of the extracted total RNA. This material consisted of whole blood, taken in connection with sensitization to the hapten diphenylcyclopropenone (DPC). The receptor was isolated from a woman aged 25 to 39 with alopecia areata. Some clones in this sample may be carry-over from other donors' samples.

CDR3: CASSPRQQGMGQPQHF. The CDR3 nucleotides read TGTGCCAGCAGCCCAAGGCAACAGGGTATGGGTCAGCCCCAGCATTTT. This chain links TRBV21-1 with TRBJ1-5; TRBD1, as called in the table, went unchecked against the DNA. TRBV21-1 is a known pseudogene. CDR3 length equals 16 residues.